The 30 T cell receptor beta chains listed next were all sequenced from one sample in a study of human T cells and chemical hapten exposure. In TCRdb, the RACE reads were re-called with MiXCR into one record per CDR3 protein. This sample has some 180,000 distinct CDR3 sequences, with approximately 20% found just once. Regarding time point: patch test 1, 2 weeks after DPC sensitization. Treatment indicated: therapeutic diphenylcyclopropenone sensitization with weekly scalp DPC. The material sequenced was whole blood, taken in connection with sensitization to the hapten diphenylcyclopropenone (DPC). The receptors here all came from a woman in her fifties or sixties with alopecia areata. Some clones in this sample may be carry-over from other donors' samples.

The V call is TRBV27, the J call TRBJ1-1; D is unresolved. The germline V and J ends were trimmed by 2 bases and 4 bases, with 11 bases remaining between them. This CDR3 contains 14 residues. From germline, CDR1 is MNHEY and CDR2 SMNVEV (reference sequence). The CDR3 region is CASSLEGTSTEAFF. The CDR3 bases are TGTGCCAGCAGTTTAGAGGGTACGAGCACTGAAGCTTTCTTT.

The chain carries TRBV19 and TRBJ1-2; D gene unclear. Germline V gives CDR1 LNHDA, CDR2 SQIVND (reference sequence). This CDR3 region has 12 residues. Trimming removed 5 bases at V and 4 bases at J, with 8 bases between. DNA of the CDR3: TGTGCCAGTAGTCGGCAGTCCTATGGCTACACCTTC. This codes for CASSRQSYGYTF.

The genes are TRBV24-1 and TRBJ2-1; no clear D. Germline values: CDR1 KGHDR, CDR2 SFDVKD. Deletions cut 5 bases from V and 6 bases from J, with 4 bases between. The CDR3 extends over 11 amino acids. In nucleotides, the CDR3 is TGTGCCACCAGTGTAGCCAATGAGCAGTTCTTC. Translating gives CATSVANEQFF.

The V and J genes are TRBV7-2 and TRBJ2-1, with a possible D match to TRBD1 (6 bases). The CDR3 runs to 20 residues. Trimming removed 5 bases at V and 0 bases at J, with 26 bases between. Germline loops: CDR1 SGHTA, CDR2 FQGNSA. The CDR3, as DNA: TGTGCCAGCAGCAAGCGGACAGTCCAATCTACTAGGAGCTCCTACAATGAGCAGTTCTTC. This gives the protein CASSKRTVQSTRSSYNEQFF.

This clonotype turned up a few times. The chain employs TRBV3-1 and TRBJ2-1, with TRBD2 matching over 7 bases. V dropped 6 bases and J dropped 6; count of bases not matched to a gene: 8. The germline V gene has CDR1 LGHDT and CDR2 YNNKEL (reference sequence). This CDR3 is built from 14 residues. The CDR3 protein is CASRSRAGFNEQFF. CDR3 in DNA: TGTGCCAGCAGGTCAAGAGCGGGGTTCAATGAGCAGTTCTTC.

The sample holds a few counts of this clonotype. In DNA form, the CDR3 reads TGTGCCAGCAGCTTAGCCCCCGGGGGCAGGGGGAACACTGAAGCTTTCTTT. It is translated as CASSLAPGGRGNTEAFF. The chain links TRBV7-6 to TRBJ1-1; tentatively, D is TRBD1 (6 bases). This CDR3 spans 17 amino acids. V lost 0 bases to trimming and J lost 1 base, with 15 bases between them. CDR1 is SGHVS and CDR2 is FNYEAQ in the germline V gene.

The rearrangement joins TRBV7-3 to TRBJ2-2; unclear D gene. CDR3 length: 13 residues. Looked up from germline, CDR1 is SGHTA and CDR2 is FQGTGA. Trimming pared 4 bases from V and 4 bases from J, leaving 7 bases between. The CDR3 nucleotides read TGTGCCAGCAGCTATAGGGTCACCGGGGAGCTGTTTTTT. It is translated as CASSYRVTGELFF.

This clonotype was seen a handful of times. The V and J genes are TRBV6-5 and TRBJ2-2, with a possible D match to TRBD2 (5 bases). The CDR3 is 14 residues long. Germline V lookup: CDR1 MNHEY, CDR2 SVGAGI. V lost 8 bases to trimming and J lost 3 bases, with 13 bases between them. The CDR3 nucleotides read TGTGCCAGCTTCGGGGTGGGATACACCGGGGAGCTGTTTTTT. Amino acids: CASFGVGYTGELFF.

The rearrangement joins TRBV5-1 to TRBJ1-1, with D perhaps matching TRBD1 (6 bases). This CDR3 region has 15 residues. CDR1 and CDR2 (germline): SGHRS, YFSETQ. V dropped 4 bases and J dropped 5 bases, with 18 bases sitting between them. The CDR3 DNA sequence: TGCGCCAGCAGCAGCCAGGTTGGGGGCGGGACTGAAGCTTTCTTT. It yields the protein CASSSQVGGGTEAFF.

This clonotype was counted ten times or more. The chain employs TRBV29-1 and TRBJ2-3, with unresolved D. The V end was cut by 7 bases, the J end by 4 bases, with 15 bases between. The CDR3 runs 13 residues. CDR1 and CDR2 from the germline V gene are SQVTM and ANQGSEA. The CDR3 protein is CSASPTPADTQYF. The CDR3 DNA follows: TGCAGCGCCTCGCCTACGCCCGCAGATACGCAGTATTTT.

The rearrangement links TRBV29-1 to TRBJ2-5, with no clear D. CDR1 is SQVTM, CDR2 ANQGSEA, per germline. V lost 6 bases and J 5 bases, leaving 10 bases between the germline ends. CDR3 length: 11 amino acids. CDR3 DNA: TGCAGCGTCGAAAACGTGGAGACCCAGTACTTC. This encodes CSVENVETQYF.

V gene TRBV29-1 combines with J gene TRBJ1-1; D not certain. CDR3 length equals 13 residues. Germline CDR1 is SQVTM and CDR2 is ANQGSEA. V lost 5 bases, J lost 4 bases, and 14 bases lay in between. The CDR3 DNA sequence: TGCAGCGTTTGCTGGACGGCATCCACTGAAGCTTTCTTT. Its protein product is CSVCWTASTEAFF. Complete variable domain (other parts from reference TRBV29-1 and TRBJ1-1): SAVISQKPSRDICQRGTSLTIQCQVDSQVTMMFWYRQQPGQSLTLIATANQGSEATYESGFVIDKFPISRPNLTFSTLTVSNMSPEDSSIYLCSVCWTASTEAFFGQGTRLTVV.

The V call is TRBV20-1, the J call TRBJ2-5; 8 positions agree with TRBD2. With 4 bases clipped from V and 2 bases from J, the junction kept 9 bases outside the gene matches. The CDR3 sequence is 15 residues long. Germline CDR1 reads DFQATT; CDR2 reads SNEGSKA (reference sequence). In DNA form, the CDR3 reads TGCAGTGCTAAAGCGAGGGGACTAGAACAAGAGACCCAGTACTTC. It is translated as CSAKARGLEQETQYF.

The chain employs TRBV6-1 and TRBJ2-1; 8 bases agree with TRBD2. This CDR3 region has 15 residues. V gave up 7 bases and J gave up 0 bases; unmatched junction bases: 5. Germline V CDR1 and CDR2: MNHNS, SASEGT. CDR3 in amino acids: CASTTSGGSYNEQFF. Here the CDR3 DNA reads TGTGCCAGCACCACTAGCGGAGGCTCCTACAATGAGCAGTTCTTC.

This chain links TRBV7-3 with TRBJ1-1; 7 positions agree with TRBD1. V shed 1 base and J 3 bases; nucleotides not matched to a gene: 5. The CDR3 consists of 15 residues. Germline-derived CDR1 and CDR2 are SGHTA and FQGTGA. For the CDR3, the DNA is TGTGCCAGCAGCTTAAGAGGGGGCGGCTACACTGAAGCTTTCTTT. As protein: CASSLRGGGYTEAFF.

In its sample, this clonotype was seen a few times. The CDR3 sequence is CSVAINYGYTF. The CDR3 nucleotides read TGCAGCGTTGCAATAAACTATGGCTACACCTTC. The chain links TRBV29-1 to TRBJ1-2, with no clear D. Trimming stripped 4 bases from V and 2 bases from J, with 5 bases between. This CDR3 region has 11 residues. The germline gives CDR1 SQVTM, CDR2 ANQGSEA.

This clonotype was observed a few times. V usage is TRBV10-3 and J usage is TRBJ1-1, with TRBD1 matching 8 bases. Trimming cost V 6 bases and J 5 bases; bases outside gene matches: 14. Germline assignment: CDR1 ENHRY and CDR2 SYGVKD. This CDR3 has 16 residues. The CDR3 DNA reads TGTGCCATCAGAAGAAATCCGGACAGGGATTTAACTGAAGCTTTCTTT. This codes for CAIRRNPDRDLTEAFF.

This clonotype was found many times. The chain uses TRBV18 and TRBJ2-7; either TRBD1 or TRBD2 may supply D (6 bases each). There are 15 residues in the CDR3. Germline CDR1 KGHSH, CDR2 LQKENI. V lost 2 bases and J lost 7, with 18 bases in between. This CDR3 is CASSPAVGGAEEQYF. The CDR3 nucleotides read TGTGCCAGCTCACCAGCGGTGGGGGGCGCGGAGGAGCAGTACTTC.

The chain couples TRBV10-3 to TRBJ2-3, with 12 bases fitting TRBD2. The CDR3 spans 14 residues. The germline V gene has CDR1 ENHRY and CDR2 SYGVKD. Trimming took 7 bases from V and 4 from J; bases not matched to a gene: 3. The CDR3 region has the DNA TGTGCCATCAAGACTAGCGGGAGCCCAGATACGCAGTATTTT. Translated, it gives CAIKTSGSPDTQYF.

This rearrangement joins TRBV2 to TRBJ1-5; D is undetermined. CDR1 and CDR2 from the germline V gene are SNHLY and FYNNEI. The ends were cut back, 3 bases at V and 3 bases at J, with 6 bases in the middle. This CDR3 is built from 13 residues. CDR3 DNA: TGTGCCAGCAGTGAGGACCTCAATCAGCCCCAGCATTTT. As protein: CASSEDLNQPQHF.

The rearrangement uses TRBV10-3 and TRBJ2-7, with D perhaps being TRBD1 or TRBD2 (5 bases each). V dropped 11 bases and J dropped 3 bases, with 14 bases sitting between them. CDR1 is ENHRY and CDR2 is SYGVKD in the germline V gene. The CDR3 length is 12 residues. CDR3 coding DNA: TGTGCCTCCCGGGACCGAGACTACGAGCAGTACTTC. Its protein product is CASRDRDYEQYF.

The rearrangement links TRBV9 to TRBJ2-7; TRBD1 matches at 12 bases. The V gene's germline CDR1 is SGDLS and CDR2 YYNGEE. The ends lost 2 bases at V and 7 bases at J; junction bases unmatched: 7. The CDR3 totals 15 residues. The CDR3 sequence: CASSVSGDRGLEQYF. The DNA for the CDR3 is TGTGCCAGCAGCGTCTCCGGGGACAGGGGGCTTGAGCAGTACTTC.

The gene calls are TRBV7-8 and TRBJ1-5; a weak D match, TRBD1 (6 bases). The V and J ends lost 6 bases and 3 bases respectively, with 15 bases between them. Germline assignment: CDR1 SGHVS and CDR2 FQNEAQ. The CDR3 consists of 15 residues. For the CDR3, the DNA is TGTGCCAGCAGGAGTACAGGGCAGTTCAATCAGCCCCAGCATTTT. It is translated as CASRSTGQFNQPQHF.

This clonotype was detected a few times. The gene calls are TRBV7-8 and TRBJ1-5, with D possibly TRBD1 on 6 matching bases. The length of the CDR3 is 15 residues. Per the germline V gene, CDR1 is SGHVS and CDR2 is FQNEAQ. Trimming took 3 bases from V and 9 from J, leaving 18 bases between them. The CDR3 here is CASSFSSGQTAPQHF. CDR3 in DNA: TGTGCCAGCAGCTTCTCGTCTGGACAGACGGCGCCCCAGCATTTT.

A few counts support this clonotype. The chain recombines TRBV20-1 with TRBJ1-5, with unresolved D. The CDR3 extends over 14 amino acids. Trimming shortened V by 0 bases and J by 0 bases, and 6 bases separated the two germline ends. Germline CDR1 is DFQATT and CDR2 is SNEGSKA (reference sequence). The CDR3, as DNA: TGCAGTGCTAGAGATGGTAGTAGCAATCAGCCCCAGCATTTT. Protein product: CSARDGSSNQPQHF.

V usage is TRBV20-1 and J usage is TRBJ1-4; no reliable D call. Germline V gives CDR1 DFQATT, CDR2 SNEGSKA (reference sequence). The CDR3 covers 11 residues. Trimming cost V 4 bases and J 4 bases, with 4 bases left between them. CDR3 nucleotide sequence: TGCAGTGCTAATGTTAATGAAAAACTGTTTTTT. As protein: CSANVNEKLFF.

The chain employs TRBV20-1 and TRBJ1-1; 8 bases align to TRBD1. Germline assignment: CDR1 DFQATT and CDR2 SNEGSKA (reference sequence). After removal of 5 bases from V and 4 bases from J, the junction contained 3 bases not matched to a gene. CDR3 length equals 12 residues. The CDR3 spells CSAEQGGTEAFF. The CDR3 nucleotides read TGCAGTGCTGAACAGGGGGGCACTGAAGCTTTCTTT.

The rearrangement uses TRBV15 and TRBJ2-1, with D possibly TRBD1 on 6 matching bases. V lost 0 bases, J lost 6 bases, and 27 bases lay in between. The CDR3 covers 20 residues. Per the germline V gene, CDR1 is LNHNV and CDR2 is YYDKDF (reference sequence). In nucleotides, the CDR3 is TGTGCCACCAGCAGAGATCGTTACCAACGACAGGTCCTTCGCCCCAATGAGCAGTTCTTC. Encoded protein: CATSRDRYQRQVLRPNEQFF.

Only a few counts were recorded for this clonotype. The DNA for the CDR3 is TGCAGTGCTGTTAGCGGGAGGGCCTTGGGGGAGCAGTACTTC. Its protein product is CSAVSGRALGEQYF. The chain couples TRBV20-1 to TRBJ2-7; 11 bases are shared with TRBD2. This CDR3 contains 14 residues. Germline V gene sequence: CDR1 DFQATT, CDR2 SNEGSKA (reference sequence). V gave up 5 bases and J gave up 7 bases; unmatched junction bases: 10.

The CDR3 sequence: CASSPDIPYGYTF. For the CDR3, the DNA is TGTGCCAGCTCACCAGACATCCCCTATGGCTACACCTTC. The chain joins TRBV18 to TRBJ1-2; D not resolved. The CDR3 covers 13 residues. The V end lost 2 bases, the J end lost 4 bases, and 8 bases lay between the germline ends. In germline, CDR1 is KGHSH, CDR2 LQKENI.